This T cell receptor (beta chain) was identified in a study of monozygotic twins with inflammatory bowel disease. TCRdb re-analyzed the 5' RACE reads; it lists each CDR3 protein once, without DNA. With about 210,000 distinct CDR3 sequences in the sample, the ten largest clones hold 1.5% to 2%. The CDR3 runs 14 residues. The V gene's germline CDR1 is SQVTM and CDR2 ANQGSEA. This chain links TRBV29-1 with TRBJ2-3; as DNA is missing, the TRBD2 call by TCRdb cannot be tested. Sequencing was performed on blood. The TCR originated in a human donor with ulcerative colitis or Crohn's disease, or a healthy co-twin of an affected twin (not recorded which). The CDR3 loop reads CSVASSGATDTQYF.